The present TCR beta chain was sequenced within a study of blood T cell repertoires in COVID-19. Study background: Sites across the United States, Italy and Spain contributed samples from acute and convalescent COVID-19.

In the study's own analysis: Nucleated cell counts were estimated from reference gene primer amplification. Libraries were prepared by immunoSEQ multiplex PCR; TCRdb keeps only in-frame clonotypes and omits some of them. That table is the source of V, J and clone size, and D and trimming were worked out from the DNA. The sample consists of hundreds of thousands of clones, around nine tenths of them appearing once. V shed 5 bases and J 10 bases; nucleotides not matched to a gene: 10. The CDR3 covers 13 residues. Germline V CDR1 and CDR2: LNHDA, SQIVND (reference sequence). Sequenced material: peripheral blood. The TCR comes from a man aged 65-85 years with acute or convalescent COVID-19. This chain links TRBV19 with TRBJ1-1; TRBD1 agrees at 7 bases. The CDR3 region is CASSQTDRMRAFF. Written as DNA, the CDR3 is TGTGCCAGTAGTCAGACGGACAGGATGCGAGCTTTCTTT.